This T cell receptor (beta chain) emerged from a study of OX40 agonist ivuxolimab in advanced cancers. About the study: Aged roughly 23 to 90 with a mean of 60 years, they were approximately 79% male.

The CDR3 totals 15 residues. Germline loops: CDR1 MNHEY, CDR2 SVGAGI. V was pared by 0 bases and J by 7 bases, with 13 bases between. The repertoire was sequenced with immunoSEQ multiplex PCR; TCRdb's copy has only in-frame clones and lacks some. The table has 25,000 or so clones, around 80% seen once; the top ten hold roughly 13%. This TCR was sampled from an adult with an advanced solid tumor such as melanoma, head and neck, liver or kidney cancer. The sample here was CD4+ or CD8+ T cells sorted from blood, taken in a trial of the OX40 agonist ivuxolimab. The chain uses TRBV6-5 and TRBJ2-1; D might be TRBD1 or TRBD2, each matching 5 bases. The CDR3 reads CASSYSGVVQNEQFF. The CDR3 nucleotides are TGTGCCAGCAGTTACTCGGGGGTTGTCCAAAATGAGCAGTTCTTC.